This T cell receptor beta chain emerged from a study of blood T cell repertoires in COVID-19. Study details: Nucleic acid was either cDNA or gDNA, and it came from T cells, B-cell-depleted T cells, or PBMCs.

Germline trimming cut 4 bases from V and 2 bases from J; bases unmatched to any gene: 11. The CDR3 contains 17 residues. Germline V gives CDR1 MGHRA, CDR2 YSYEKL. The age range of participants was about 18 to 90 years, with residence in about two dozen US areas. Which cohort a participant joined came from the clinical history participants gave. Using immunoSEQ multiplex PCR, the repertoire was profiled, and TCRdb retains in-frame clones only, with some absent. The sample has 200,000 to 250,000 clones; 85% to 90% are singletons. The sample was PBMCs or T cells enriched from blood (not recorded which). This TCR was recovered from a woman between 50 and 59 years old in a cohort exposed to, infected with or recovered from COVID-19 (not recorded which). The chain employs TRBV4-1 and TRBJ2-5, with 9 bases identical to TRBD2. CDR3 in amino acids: CASSRLRSGGPQETQYF. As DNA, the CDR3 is TGCGCCAGCAGCCGCCTACGTAGCGGGGGACCACAAGAGACCCAGTACTTC.